Listed below are T cell receptor beta chains from one sample, sequenced in a study of preoperative IRX-2 immunotherapy in early breast cancer. TCRdb's table, derived via immunoSEQ multiplex PCR, lists solely in-frame clones and lacks some. The sample shows 30,000 to 45,000 clones, 82% of them seen only once. The material sequenced was lymph node tissue, taken after IRX-2 immunotherapy. These receptors were collected from a human donor with breast cancer. Each CDR3 is given with its conserved first and last residue. D genes are given only for firm matches. Clone size is not always given. Where it is, it says once, few, many or a class for expanded clones.

abundance | d_gene | j_gene | v_gene | CDR3nt | CDR3aa
. | . | TRBJ2-3 | TRBV14 | TGTGCCAGCAGCCACAGGTCCCTTTTTGGCGCCACAGATACGCAGTATTTT | CASSHRSLFGATDTQYF
. | . | TRBJ1-1 | TRBV5-1 | TGCGCCAGCAGTCTCCCCACAGGGAACACTGAAGCTTTCTTT | CASSLPTGNTEAFF
. | TRBD1 | TRBJ1-4 | TRBV6-8 | TGTGCCAGCAGTTACTCGACAGGGTCTAATGAAAAACTGTTTTTT | CASSYSTGSNEKLFF
. | . | TRBJ1-2 | TRBV30 | TGTGCCTGGAGTGTAAGGGGGTATGGCGATGGCTACACCTTC | CAWSVRGYGDGYTF
few | . | TRBJ2-1 | TRBV18 | TGTGCCAGCTCACCAGAGGGATACAATGAGCAGTTCTTC | CASSPEGYNEQFF
. | . | TRBJ2-3 | TRBV28 | TGTGCCAGCAGTTTTAGGACCATCGGCACAGATACGCAGTATTTT | CASSFRTIGTDTQYF
. | TRBD2 | TRBJ2-7 | TRBV10-2 | TGCGCCAGCATGGCCAGCGGGGGGGTCGAGCAGTACTTC | CASMASGGVEQYF
. | TRBD1 | TRBJ2-7 | TRBV30 | TGTGCCTGGAGTCCCGGGACAGGGAGCTACGAGCAGTACTTC | CAWSPGTGSYEQYF
few | TRBD2 | TRBJ2-3 | TRBV11-3 | TGTGCCAGCAGCTTAGGTGTGGGACTAGTAACAGATACGCAGTATTTT | CASSLGVGLVTDTQYF
medium-sized | TRBD2 | TRBJ2-1 | TRBV10-2 | TGCGCCAGCAGCCCCGGGCTAGCGGGGGCCTGGAGCTCCTACAATGAGCAGTTCTTC | CASSPGLAGAWSSYNEQFF
. | . | TRBJ1-5 | TRBV6-8 | TGTGCCATCAGTGCCAGTCAAAGCAATCAGCCCCAGCATTTT | CAISASQSNQPQHF
. | . | TRBJ2-1 | TRBV5-1 | TGCGCCAGCAGCTTGGAGGACGAGAGCTCCTACAATGAGCAGTTCTTC | CASSLEDESSYNEQFF
. | . | TRBJ2-7 | TRBV11-3 | TGTGCCAGCAGCTTAGGATTTCAAACTATCAGCGAGCAGTACTTC | CASSLGFQTISEQYF
. | . | TRBJ1-2 | TRBV11-3 | TGTGCCAGCAGCCAGACCCGGGGGCGAGACTATGGCTACACCTTC | CASSQTRGRDYGYTF
. | TRBD1 | TRBJ1-5 | TRBV6-8 | TGTGCCAGCAGTTACGACGCGGACAGGGGGTTCCCAACAGGTCAGCCCCAGCATTTT | CASSYDADRGFPTGQPQHF
once | TRBD1 | TRBJ2-5 | TRBV6-8 | TGTGCCAGCAGCCGGCGGACAGGGGATAGGGAGACCCAGTACTTC | CASSRRTGDRETQYF